This is a list of T cell receptor beta chains from one sample in a study of T cells in Graves' hyperthyroidism and ophthalmopathy. TCRdb reanalysed the multiplex PCR reads using MiXCR and keeps one entry per CDR3 protein. This repertoire shows about 640,000 distinct CDR3 sequences, less than 25% found once; its top ten account for 30% to 40%. Sequencing was done on a sample of blood. These receptors were collected from a man under 40 with Graves' ophthalmopathy. Each CDR3 is given with its conserved first and last residue. Each record gives: D gene, V gene, J gene, clone size, CDR3 protein, CDR3 DNA. D genes are given only for firm matches. A clone size is listed for some rows: how often the clone was seen (once, few, many), or a class if it is expanded.

D gene: TRBD2; V gene: TRBV19; J gene: TRBJ2-5; clone size: many; CDR3 protein: CASSRGTGGETQYF; CDR3 DNA: TGTGCCAGTAGTAGAGGCACGGGGGGGGAGACCCAGTACTTC
D gene: TRBD1; V gene: TRBV20-1; J gene: TRBJ1-6; clone size: few; CDR3 protein: CSANVLGQGNSPLHF; CDR3 DNA: TGCAGTGCTAATGTTCTGGGACAGGGGAATTCACCCCTCCACTTT
D gene: NA; V gene: TRBV2; J gene: TRBJ1-1; clone size: few; CDR3 protein: CASSGVPNTEAFF; CDR3 DNA: TGTGCCAGCAGTGGCGTTCCGAACACTGAAGCTTTCTTT
D gene: TRBD2; V gene: TRBV7-8; J gene: TRBJ2-5; clone size: NA; CDR3 protein: CASSFWPSPYGGETQYF; CDR3 DNA: TGTGCCAGCAGCTTTTGGCCTTCACCCTACGGGGGGGAGACCCAGTACTTC
D gene: TRBD1; V gene: TRBV4-1; J gene: TRBJ2-1; clone size: once; CDR3 protein: CASSQVRGTYNEQFF; CDR3 DNA: TGCGCCAGCAGCCAAGTCAGGGGGACCTACAATGAGCAGTTCTTC
D gene: NA; V gene: TRBV7-8; J gene: TRBJ1-1; clone size: many; CDR3 protein: CASMTRVNTEAFF; CDR3 DNA: TGTGCCAGCATGACCAGGGTGAACACTGAAGCTTTCTTT
D gene: TRBD2; V gene: TRBV10-3; J gene: TRBJ2-7; clone size: few; CDR3 protein: CAIRDSGGPEQYF; CDR3 DNA: TGTGCCATCCGGGATAGCGGGGGCCCCGAGCAGTACTTC
D gene: TRBD1; V gene: TRBV19; J gene: TRBJ2-3; clone size: once; CDR3 protein: CATSQGPGTDTQYF; CDR3 DNA: TGTGCCACTTCACAGGGGCCTGGCACAGATACGCAGTATTTT
D gene: NA; V gene: TRBV30; J gene: TRBJ2-3; clone size: few; CDR3 protein: CAWSVQVKTSTDTQYF; CDR3 DNA: TGTGCCTGGAGTGTACAGGTCAAGACTAGCACAGATACGCAGTATTTT
D gene: NA; V gene: TRBV25-1; J gene: TRBJ2-3; clone size: NA; CDR3 protein: CASSVAGKGTSTDTQYF; CDR3 DNA: TGTGCCAGCAGTGTAGCCGGAAAGGGGACTAGCACAGATACGCAGTATTTT
D gene: TRBD1; V gene: TRBV24-1; J gene: TRBJ2-7; clone size: NA; CDR3 protein: CATSGAGTGQSYEQYF; CDR3 DNA: TGTGCCACCAGTGGCGCCGGGACAGGGCAGTCCTACGAGCAGTACTTC
D gene: NA; V gene: TRBV10-3; J gene: TRBJ1-1; clone size: NA; CDR3 protein: CAISERDGRGIF; CDR3 DNA: TGTGCCATCAGTGAGAGGGACGGCCGGGGAATCTTT
D gene: NA; V gene: TRBV19; J gene: TRBJ2-7; clone size: few; CDR3 protein: CASSPGTNSYEQYF; CDR3 DNA: TGTGCCAGTAGTCCGGGGACAAACAGCTACGAGCAGTACTTC
D gene: NA; V gene: TRBV24-1; J gene: TRBJ2-2; clone size: NA; CDR3 protein: CATSEPRGPGELFF; CDR3 DNA: TGTGCCACCAGTGAACCCCGGGGGCCCGGGGAGCTGTTTTTT
D gene: TRBD2; V gene: TRBV9; J gene: TRBJ2-2; clone size: few; CDR3 protein: CASSVTSGRYTGELFF; CDR3 DNA: TGTGCCAGCAGCGTAACGAGCGGGAGATACACCGGGGAGCTGTTTTTT
D gene: TRBD2; V gene: TRBV28; J gene: TRBJ2-1; clone size: NA; CDR3 protein: CASRWTSGPSYNEQFF; CDR3 DNA: TGTGCCAGCAGGTGGACTAGCGGGCCTTCCTACAATGAGCAGTTCTTC
D gene: NA; V gene: TRBV7-6; J gene: TRBJ2-3; clone size: many; CDR3 protein: CASSRNRATDTQYF; CDR3 DNA: TGTGCCAGCAGCCGCAACAGGGCGACAGATACGCAGTATTTT
D gene: NA; V gene: TRBV5-5; J gene: TRBJ2-7; clone size: NA; CDR3 protein: CASSSTDLLGEQYF; CDR3 DNA: TGTGCCAGCAGCTCCACGGACCTGCTAGGGGAGCAGTACTTC
D gene: NA; V gene: TRBV30; J gene: TRBJ1-2; clone size: many; CDR3 protein: CASTSTGKSRGYTF; CDR3 DNA: TGTGCCTCGACTTCAACAGGAAAATCCCGGGGCTACACCTTC
D gene: TRBD2; V gene: TRBV19; J gene: TRBJ2-1; clone size: few; CDR3 protein: CASSEAGVNNEQFF; CDR3 DNA: TGTGCCAGTAGCGAGGCGGGAGTCAACAATGAGCAGTTCTTC
D gene: NA; V gene: TRBV6-1; J gene: TRBJ1-2; clone size: many; CDR3 protein: CASSEEGGANYGYTF; CDR3 DNA: TGTGCCAGCAGTGAAGAGGGAGGTGCTAACTATGGCTACACCTTC
D gene: TRBD2; V gene: TRBV7-9; J gene: TRBJ2-1; clone size: few; CDR3 protein: CASSFSGPKGSPGGYNEQFF; CDR3 DNA: TGTGCCAGCAGCTTTTCCGGGCCTAAGGGCAGCCCCGGGGGGTACAATGAGCAGTTCTTC
D gene: NA; V gene: TRBV18; J gene: TRBJ2-1; clone size: few; CDR3 protein: CASSPTGWGEQFF; CDR3 DNA: TGTGCCAGCTCACCTACAGGGTGGGGTGAGCAGTTCTTC
D gene: NA; V gene: TRBV20-1; J gene: TRBJ1-6; clone size: NA; CDR3 protein: CSAREGGASYNSPLHF; CDR3 DNA: TGCAGTGCGAGAGAGGGGGGGGCCTCCTATAATTCACCCCTCCACTTT
D gene: NA; V gene: TRBV5-1; J gene: TRBJ1-6; clone size: NA; CDR3 protein: CASSLAGFPDHNSPLHF; CDR3 DNA: TGCGCCAGCAGCTTGGCTGGCTTCCCGGATCATAATTCACCCCTCCACTTT
D gene: NA; V gene: TRBV20-1; J gene: TRBJ2-7; clone size: few; CDR3 protein: CSSFSGTSSYEQYF; CDR3 DNA: TGCAGTTCGTTCTCGGGGACATCCTCATACGAGCAGTACTTC
D gene: NA; V gene: TRBV6-1; J gene: TRBJ1-3; clone size: NA; CDR3 protein: CASRLTMGSGNTIYF; CDR3 DNA: TGTGCCAGCAGACTAACCATGGGCTCTGGAAACACCATATATTTT
D gene: NA; V gene: TRBV12-3/TRBV12-4; J gene: TRBJ2-7; clone size: many; CDR3 protein: CASSGRDLPPYEQYF; CDR3 DNA: TGTGCCAGCAGTGGACGGGATCTGCCCCCCTACGAGCAGTACTTC
D gene: TRBD2; V gene: TRBV7-7; J gene: TRBJ2-2; clone size: few; CDR3 protein: CASSLLAGEPGELFF; CDR3 DNA: TGTGCTAGCAGCTTACTAGCGGGAGAGCCCGGGGAGCTGTTTTTT
D gene: NA; V gene: TRBV7-2; J gene: TRBJ1-6; clone size: NA; CDR3 protein: CASSVTGSSNSPLHF; CDR3 DNA: TGTGCCAGCAGCGTCACAGGGAGTTCTAATTCACCCCTCCACTTT
D gene: TRBD1; V gene: TRBV27; J gene: TRBJ1-2; clone size: NA; CDR3 protein: CASSSLLLLRDRVDGYTF; CDR3 DNA: TGTGCCAGCAGTTCGCTCCTCCTCCTCCGGGACAGGGTTGATGGCTACACCTTC
D gene: NA; V gene: TRBV7-9; J gene: TRBJ2-7; clone size: few; CDR3 protein: CALRIGGEQYF; CDR3 DNA: TGTGCCCTAAGGATAGGTGGCGAGCAGTACTTC
D gene: TRBD1; V gene: TRBV18; J gene: TRBJ2-7; clone size: many; CDR3 protein: CASSRTGDSSYEQYF; CDR3 DNA: TGTGCCAGCTCACGGACAGGGGATAGCTCCTACGAGCAGTACTTC
D gene: NA; V gene: TRBV30; J gene: TRBJ2-1; clone size: few; CDR3 protein: CAWTVAGIYNEQFF; CDR3 DNA: TGTGCCTGGACCGTGGCGGGGATTTACAATGAGCAGTTCTTC
D gene: TRBD2; V gene: TRBV3-1; J gene: TRBJ2-1; clone size: NA; CDR3 protein: CASTPRLAYEQFF; CDR3 DNA: TGTGCCAGCACCCCCCGACTAGCTTATGAGCAGTTCTTC
D gene: NA; V gene: TRBV28; J gene: TRBJ2-1; clone size: many; CDR3 protein: CASRDAVRKGNEQFF; CDR3 DNA: TGTGCCAGCAGGGATGCTGTCAGAAAAGGAAATGAGCAGTTCTTC
D gene: NA; V gene: TRBV6-2/TRBV6-3; J gene: TRBJ2-7; clone size: many; CDR3 protein: CASSLAPGEGPYEQYF; CDR3 DNA: TGTGCCAGCAGTCTAGCCCCGGGAGAAGGTCCGTACGAGCAGTACTTC
D gene: TRBD2; V gene: TRBV2; J gene: TRBJ2-5; clone size: many; CDR3 protein: CASRASGQETQYF; CDR3 DNA: TGTGCCAGCAGGGCTAGCGGGCAAGAGACCCAGTACTTC
D gene: TRBD1; V gene: TRBV2; J gene: TRBJ2-2; clone size: many; CDR3 protein: CAKGTDGGELFF; CDR3 DNA: TGTGCCAAGGGGACAGATGGCGGGGAGCTGTTTTTT
D gene: NA; V gene: TRBV29-1; J gene: TRBJ2-3; clone size: many; CDR3 protein: CSVEGENSDTQYF; CDR3 DNA: TGCAGCGTTGAAGGCGAGAATTCAGATACGCAGTATTTT
D gene: NA; V gene: TRBV4-1; J gene: TRBJ2-5; clone size: NA; CDR3 protein: CASSQGGGLLQETQYF; CDR3 DNA: TGCGCCAGCAGCCAAGGGGGCGGGCTCCTCCAAGAGACCCAGTACTTC
D gene: NA; V gene: TRBV6-2/TRBV6-3; J gene: TRBJ2-3; clone size: few; CDR3 protein: CASRSQASSTDTQYF; CDR3 DNA: TGTGCCAGCAGGAGCCAGGCCTCTAGCACAGATACGCAGTATTTT
D gene: TRBD1; V gene: TRBV20-1; J gene: TRBJ2-3; clone size: NA; CDR3 protein: CSARDSFNTDTQYF; CDR3 DNA: TGCAGTGCCCGGGACAGCTTTAACACAGATACGCAGTATTTT
D gene: TRBD1; V gene: TRBV20-1; J gene: TRBJ2-7; clone size: NA; CDR3 protein: CSAPPGQGGEQYF; CDR3 DNA: TGCAGTGCGCCTCCGGGACAGGGAGGCGAGCAGTACTTC
D gene: TRBD2; V gene: TRBV18; J gene: TRBJ2-7; clone size: few; CDR3 protein: CASSPLAGGWSSYEQYF; CDR3 DNA: TGTGCCAGCTCACCTCTAGCGGGAGGCTGGAGCTCCTACGAGCAGTACTTC
D gene: NA; V gene: TRBV3-1; J gene: TRBJ1-2; clone size: many; CDR3 protein: CASSLKEAGGGHGYTF; CDR3 DNA: TGTGCCAGCAGCCTCAAAGAAGCGGGGGGCGGACATGGCTACACCTTC
D gene: TRBD2; V gene: TRBV20-1; J gene: TRBJ2-3; clone size: few; CDR3 protein: CSARDPTSLYGDTQYF; CDR3 DNA: TGCAGTGCTAGAGATCCGACTAGCTTGTATGGAGATACGCAGTATTTT
D gene: NA; V gene: TRBV19; J gene: TRBJ2-7; clone size: few; CDR3 protein: CASSPRDLPYEQYF; CDR3 DNA: TGTGCCAGTAGTCCCAGGGACTTGCCCTACGAGCAGTACTTC
D gene: NA; V gene: TRBV20-1; J gene: TRBJ2-1; clone size: NA; CDR3 protein: CSARTRTAQTNEQFF; CDR3 DNA: TGCAGTGCTAGGACCCGGACAGCACAGACCAATGAGCAGTTCTTC
D gene: NA; V gene: TRBV14; J gene: TRBJ2-2; clone size: few; CDR3 protein: CASSQQGGTGELFF; CDR3 DNA: TGTGCCAGCAGCCAGCAGGGGGGAACCGGGGAGCTGTTTTTT
D gene: TRBD2; V gene: TRBV5-1; J gene: TRBJ2-1; clone size: many; CDR3 protein: CASSPRGVREGVNEQFF; CDR3 DNA: TGCGCCAGCAGCCCCCGGGGGGTGCGGGAGGGAGTCAATGAGCAGTTCTTC
D gene: NA; V gene: TRBV6-5; J gene: TRBJ2-1; clone size: many; CDR3 protein: CASSYLKRGDEQFF; CDR3 DNA: TGTGCCAGCAGTTACTTAAAGAGGGGGGATGAGCAGTTCTTC
D gene: TRBD1; V gene: TRBV2; J gene: TRBJ2-1; clone size: NA; CDR3 protein: CASSPGTVLDREQFF; CDR3 DNA: TGTGCCAGCAGTCCCGGGACAGTCCTAGATAGGGAGCAGTTCTTC
D gene: TRBD2; V gene: TRBV5-1; J gene: TRBJ2-2; clone size: NA; CDR3 protein: CASSLPGLAENTGELFF; CDR3 DNA: TGCGCCAGCAGCTTGCCGGGACTAGCGGAGAACACCGGGGAGCTGTTTTTT
D gene: TRBD2; V gene: TRBV27; J gene: TRBJ2-1; clone size: few; CDR3 protein: CASSIFGTSGYNEQFF; CDR3 DNA: TGTGCCAGCAGTATCTTCGGGACTAGCGGGTACAATGAGCAGTTCTTC